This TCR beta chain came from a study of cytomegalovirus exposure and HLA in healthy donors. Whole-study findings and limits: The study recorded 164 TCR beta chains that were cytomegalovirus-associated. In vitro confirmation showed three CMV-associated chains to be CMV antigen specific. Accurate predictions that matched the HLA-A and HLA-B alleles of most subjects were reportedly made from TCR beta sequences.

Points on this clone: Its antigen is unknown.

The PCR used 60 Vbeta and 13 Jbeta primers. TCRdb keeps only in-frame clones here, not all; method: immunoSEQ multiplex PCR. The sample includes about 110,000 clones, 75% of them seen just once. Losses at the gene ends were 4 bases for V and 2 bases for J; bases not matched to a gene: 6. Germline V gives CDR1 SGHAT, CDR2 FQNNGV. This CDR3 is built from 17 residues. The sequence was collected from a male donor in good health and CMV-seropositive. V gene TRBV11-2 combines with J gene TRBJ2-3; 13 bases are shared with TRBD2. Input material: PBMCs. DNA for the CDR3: TGTGCCAGCAGCTCCCTGACTAGCGGGGGGTTCACAGATACGCAGTATTTT. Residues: CASSSLTSGGFTDTQYF.